This T cell receptor beta chain came from a study of cytomegalovirus exposure and HLA in healthy donors. Study overall: The same platform as the roughly 630 first-cohort repertoires was used for the 90 to 150 validation repertoires, a later analysis reported. Points from the study as a whole: The study listed approximately 160 cytomegalovirus-associated TCR beta chains.

Assay used: immunoSEQ multiplex PCR; TCRdb lists only in-frame clones, some missing. The sample records fewer than 120,000 clones, roughly 90% being singletons. This CDR3 has 16 amino acids. Germline loops: CDR1 SGHNT, CDR2 YYREEE (reference sequence). V lost 4 bases to trimming and J lost 6 bases; unmatched junction nucleotides: 15. A remark on this clone: Its antigen is unknown.

The clonotype was recovered from a woman younger than 45 in good health and CMV-seropositive. What was sequenced was PBMCs. The rearrangement links TRBV5-4 to TRBJ1-2; TRBD1 matches 7 bases. As DNA, the CDR3 is TGTGCCAGCAGCGGGGCGCAGGGGGGAATTCAAAATGGCTACACCTTC. Encoded protein: CASSGAQGGIQNGYTF.